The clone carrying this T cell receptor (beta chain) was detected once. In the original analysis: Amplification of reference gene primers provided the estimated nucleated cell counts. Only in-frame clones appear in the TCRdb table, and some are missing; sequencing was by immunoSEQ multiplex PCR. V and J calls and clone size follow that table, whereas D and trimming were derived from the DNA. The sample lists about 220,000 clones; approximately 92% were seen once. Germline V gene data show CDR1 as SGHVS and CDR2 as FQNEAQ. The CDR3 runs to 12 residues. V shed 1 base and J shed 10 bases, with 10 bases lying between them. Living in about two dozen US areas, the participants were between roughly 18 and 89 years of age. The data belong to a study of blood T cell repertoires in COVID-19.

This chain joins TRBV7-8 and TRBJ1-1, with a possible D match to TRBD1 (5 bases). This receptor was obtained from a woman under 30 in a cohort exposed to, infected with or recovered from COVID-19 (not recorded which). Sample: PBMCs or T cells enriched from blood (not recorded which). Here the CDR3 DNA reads TGTGCCAGCAGCTTAGAGCCAGGGATAGCTTTCTTT. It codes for CASSLEPGIAFF.